This T cell receptor (beta chain) was profiled in a study of T-cell reconstitution after alpha-beta-depleted transplantation in children. Preparing the TCRbeta library involved the use of unique molecular identifiers. TCRdb ran MiXCR on the PCR reads and lists one entry per CDR3 protein. Among some 250,000 distinct CDR3 sequences listed, approximately 12% were seen once. This clonotype has at least ten counts. The length of the CDR3 is 14 residues. Trimming took 4 bases from V and 14 from J, leaving 18 bases between them. Germline V lookup: CDR1 SGHTA, CDR2 FQGNSA. The sample consisted of PBMCs from the stem cell graft donor, taken from the stem cell graft. V and J are TRBV7-2 and TRBJ1-6; D is ambiguous. The receptor was isolated from a human donor who donated a stem cell graft to a child with acute lymphoblastic leukemia. CDR3 amino acids: CASSSDSHGVTLHF. CDR3 sequence (DNA): TGTGCCAGCAGCTCGGACTCACATGGGGTAACCCTCCACTTT.